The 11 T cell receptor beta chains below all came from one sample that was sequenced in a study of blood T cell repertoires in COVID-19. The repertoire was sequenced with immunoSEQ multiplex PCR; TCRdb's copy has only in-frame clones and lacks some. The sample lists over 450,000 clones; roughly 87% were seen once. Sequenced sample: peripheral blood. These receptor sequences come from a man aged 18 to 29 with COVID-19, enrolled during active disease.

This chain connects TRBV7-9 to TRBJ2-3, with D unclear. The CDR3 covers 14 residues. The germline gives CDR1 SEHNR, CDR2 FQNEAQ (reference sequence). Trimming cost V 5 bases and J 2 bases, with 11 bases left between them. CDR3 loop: CASSLKTATDTQYF. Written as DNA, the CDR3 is TGTGCCAGCAGCCTTAAGACTGCCACAGATACGCAGTATTTT.

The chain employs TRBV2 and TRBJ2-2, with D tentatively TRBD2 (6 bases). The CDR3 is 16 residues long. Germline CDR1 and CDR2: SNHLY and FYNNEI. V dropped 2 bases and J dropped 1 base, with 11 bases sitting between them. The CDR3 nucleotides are TGTGCCAGCAGTGAATGGGGTAGCGGGAACACCGGGGAGCTGTTTTTT. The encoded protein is CASSEWGSGNTGELFF. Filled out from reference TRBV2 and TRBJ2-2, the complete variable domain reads EPEVTQTPSHQVTQMGQEVILRCVPISNHLYFYWYRQILGQKVEFLVSFYNNEISEKSEIFDDQFSVERPDGSNFTLKIRSTKLEDSAMYFCASSEWGSGNTGELFFGEGSRLTVL.

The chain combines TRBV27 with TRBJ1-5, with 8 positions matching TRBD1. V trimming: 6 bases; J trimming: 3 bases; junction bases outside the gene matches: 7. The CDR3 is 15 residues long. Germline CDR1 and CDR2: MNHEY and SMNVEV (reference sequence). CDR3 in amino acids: CASSFGQGYNQPQHF. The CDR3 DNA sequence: TGTGCCAGCAGCTTCGGACAGGGATACAATCAGCCCCAGCATTTT.

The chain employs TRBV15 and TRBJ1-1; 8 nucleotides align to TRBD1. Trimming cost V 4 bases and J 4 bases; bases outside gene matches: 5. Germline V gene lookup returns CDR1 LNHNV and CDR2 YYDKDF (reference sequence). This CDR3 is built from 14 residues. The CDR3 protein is CATSKPGGGTEAFF. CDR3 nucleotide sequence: TGTGCCACCAGCAAACCAGGGGGCGGCACTGAAGCTTTCTTT.

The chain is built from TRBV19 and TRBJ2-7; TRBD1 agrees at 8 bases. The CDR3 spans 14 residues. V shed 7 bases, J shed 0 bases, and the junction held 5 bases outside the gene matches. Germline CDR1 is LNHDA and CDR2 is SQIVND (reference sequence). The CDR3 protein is CASTKTGVSYEQYF. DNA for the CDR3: TGTGCCAGTACGAAGACAGGGGTCTCCTACGAGCAGTACTTC.

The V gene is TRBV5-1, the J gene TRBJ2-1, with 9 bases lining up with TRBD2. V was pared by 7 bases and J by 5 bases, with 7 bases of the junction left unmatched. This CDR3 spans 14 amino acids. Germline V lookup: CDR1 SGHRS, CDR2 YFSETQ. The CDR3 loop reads CASPGASGNNEQFF. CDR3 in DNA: TGCGCCAGCCCCGGGGCTAGCGGGAACAATGAGCAGTTCTTC.

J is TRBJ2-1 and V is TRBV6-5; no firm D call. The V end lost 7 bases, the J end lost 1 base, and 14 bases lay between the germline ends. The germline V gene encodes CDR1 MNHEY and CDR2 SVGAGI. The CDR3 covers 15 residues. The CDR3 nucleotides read TGTGCCAGCACTCCCTTACTGAGGTCCTACAATGAGCAGTTCTTC. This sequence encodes CASTPLLRSYNEQFF.

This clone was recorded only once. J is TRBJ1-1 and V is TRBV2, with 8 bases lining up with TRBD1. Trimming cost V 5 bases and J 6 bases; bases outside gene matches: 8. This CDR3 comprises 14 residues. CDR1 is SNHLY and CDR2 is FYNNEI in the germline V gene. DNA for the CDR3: TGTGCCAGCAGTTTCCGGACAGGGAGCCCTGAAGCTTTCTTT. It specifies CASSFRTGSPEAFF.

The CDR3: CASSFGGEGNIQYF. The CDR3 bases are TGTGCCAGCAGCTTCGGGGGGGAGGGAAACATTCAGTACTTC. The J gene is TRBJ2-4, the V gene TRBV5-4; 8 bases are shared with TRBD2. CDR1 SGHNT and CDR2 YYREEE come from the germline V gene (reference sequence). The CDR3 runs to 14 residues. Trimming at V came to 2 bases and at J to 6 bases, leaving 4 bases not matched to a gene.

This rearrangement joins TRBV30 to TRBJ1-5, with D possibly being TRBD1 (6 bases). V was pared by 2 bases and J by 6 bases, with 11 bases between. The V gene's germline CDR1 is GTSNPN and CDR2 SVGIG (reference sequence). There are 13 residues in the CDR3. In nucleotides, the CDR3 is TGTGCCTGGAGTAGGGGGGGAAGTCAGCCCCAGCATTTT. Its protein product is CAWSRGGSQPQHF.

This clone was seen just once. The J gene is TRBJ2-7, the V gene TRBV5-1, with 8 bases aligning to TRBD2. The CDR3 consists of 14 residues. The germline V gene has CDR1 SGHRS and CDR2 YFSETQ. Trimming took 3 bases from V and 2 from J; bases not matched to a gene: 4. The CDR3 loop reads CASSSGLEPYEQYF. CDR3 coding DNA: TGCGCCAGCAGCTCGGGACTAGAACCCTACGAGCAGTACTTC.